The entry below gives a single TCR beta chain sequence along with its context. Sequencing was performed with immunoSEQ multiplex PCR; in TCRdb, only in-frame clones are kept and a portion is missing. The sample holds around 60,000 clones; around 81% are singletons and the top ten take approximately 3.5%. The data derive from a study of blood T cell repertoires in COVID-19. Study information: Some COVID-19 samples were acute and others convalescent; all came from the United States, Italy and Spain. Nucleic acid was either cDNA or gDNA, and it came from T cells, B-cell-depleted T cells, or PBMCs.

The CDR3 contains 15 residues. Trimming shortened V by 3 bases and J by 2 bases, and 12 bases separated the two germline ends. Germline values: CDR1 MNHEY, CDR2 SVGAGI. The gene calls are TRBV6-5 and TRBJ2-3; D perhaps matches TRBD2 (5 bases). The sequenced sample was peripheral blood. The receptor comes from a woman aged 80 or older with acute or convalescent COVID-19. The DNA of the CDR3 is TGTGCCAGCAGTTATGAGGGCAGGTTCACAGATACGCAGTATTTT. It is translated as CASSYEGRFTDTQYF.